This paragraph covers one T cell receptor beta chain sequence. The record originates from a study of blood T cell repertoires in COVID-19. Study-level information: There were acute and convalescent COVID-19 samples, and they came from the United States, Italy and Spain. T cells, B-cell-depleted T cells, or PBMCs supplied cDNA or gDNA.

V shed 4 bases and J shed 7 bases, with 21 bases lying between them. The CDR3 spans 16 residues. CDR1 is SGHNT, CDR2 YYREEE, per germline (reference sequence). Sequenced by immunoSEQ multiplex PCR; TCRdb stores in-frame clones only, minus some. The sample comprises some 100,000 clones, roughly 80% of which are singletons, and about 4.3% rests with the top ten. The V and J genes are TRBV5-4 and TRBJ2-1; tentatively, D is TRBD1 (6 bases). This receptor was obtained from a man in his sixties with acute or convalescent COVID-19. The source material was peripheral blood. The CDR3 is CASSLQGLPTGNEQFF. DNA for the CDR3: TGTGCCAGCAGCCTCCAAGGACTCCCCACAGGGAATGAGCAGTTCTTC.